The rows below give T cell receptor beta chains drawn from one sample of a study of blood T cell repertoires in COVID-19. The table came from immunoSEQ multiplex PCR; TCRdb's copy has only in-frame clones and leaves some out. The table shows roughly 98,000 clones, with 65% to 90% occurring only once. Sequencing was done on a sample of peripheral blood. The source of these receptors is a man aged 65-85 years with active or convalescent COVID-19. Both conserved end residues are part of each CDR3. The D gene is left open where the match is weak. A clone size is listed for some rows: how often the clone was seen (once, few, many), or a class if it is expanded.

abundance | d_gene | j_gene | v_gene | CDR3nt | CDR3aa
- | TRBD1 | TRBJ1-2 | TRBV25-1 | TGTGCCAGCAGTGCCCGACAGGGACCCTATGGCTACACCTTC | CASSARQGPYGYTF
- | - | TRBJ2-1 | TRBV20-1 | TGCAGTGCTAGTCAGGGCTTCTCCTACAATGAGCAGTTCTTC | CSASQGFSYNEQFF
- | TRBD1 | TRBJ1-5 | TRBV6-5 | TGTGCCAGCAGGGACAGGGGAAGTGGCAATCAGCCCCAGCATTTT | CASRDRGSGNQPQHF
- | TRBD2 | TRBJ2-3 | TRBV6-2/TRBV6-3 | TGTGCCAGCAGTTTGTTGGGAGGGGAGGATACGCAGTATTTT | CASSLLGGEDTQYF
- | TRBD1 | TRBJ2-7 | TRBV6-6 | TGTGCCAGCAGTTATTGGACAGGGATGAACGAGCAGTACTTC | CASSYWTGMNEQYF
- | - | TRBJ1-2 | TRBV29-1 | TGCAGCGCACGAGGCCAGTTCTATGGCTACACCTTC | CSARGQFYGYTF
- | TRBD1 | TRBJ2-1 | TRBV11-3 | TGTGCCAGCAGCTTAGATGGACAGGGGAACGATGAGCAGTTCTTC | CASSLDGQGNDEQFF
- | TRBD1 | TRBJ1-6 | TRBV5-1 | TGCGCCAGCAGATCAGGACAGGGAAGCTATAATTCACCCCTCCACTTT | CASRSGQGSYNSPLHF
- | - | TRBJ2-1 | TRBV2 | TGTGCCAGCACCCGGGACTACAATGAGCAGTTCTTC | CASTRDYNEQFF
- | - | TRBJ1-2 | TRBV7-9 | TGTGCCAGCAGTATAGGACAGACCTATGGCTACACCTTC | CASSIGQTYGYTF
- | TRBD1 | TRBJ2-7 | TRBV7-9 | TGTGCCAGCAGGCCCTCCGGGACAGTACGCTCGATCTTC | CASRPSGTVRSIF
medium-sized | TRBD2 | TRBJ2-1 | TRBV12-5 | TGTGCTAGTGGTTCTGGACTAGCGGAGTTGAATGAGCAGTTCTTC | CASGSGLAELNEQFF
- | - | TRBJ2-1 | TRBV4-3 | TGCGCCAGCAGCCGGTCACGAGGGAATGAGCAGTTCTTC | CASSRSRGNEQFF
- | - | TRBJ2-7 | TRBV5-1 | TGCGCCAGCAGCTTGGTTCAGGGTTACGAGCAGTACTTC | CASSLVQGYEQYF
few | - | TRBJ2-2 | TRBV5-1 | TGCGCCAGCAGCCCGAGCGGCACCGGGGAGCTGTTTTTT | CASSPSGTGELFF
- | TRBD1 | TRBJ2-2 | TRBV9 | TGTGCCAGCAGCGGGGGGACAGGATACACCGGGGAGCTGTTTTTT | CASSGGTGYTGELFF
few | TRBD1 | TRBJ1-5 | TRBV18 | TGTGCCAGCTCACCTCGACGGGCAGGCAGGGGGCTGGTCAATCAGCCCCAGCATTTT | CASSPRRAGRGLVNQPQHF
- | TRBD1 | TRBJ1-2 | TRBV3-1/TRBV3-2 | TGTGCCAGCAGCCAACCGGGACAGGGGGCGAATTTGGGCTACACCTTC | CASSQPGQGANLGYTF
- | - | TRBJ1-1 | TRBV3-1/TRBV3-2 | TGTGCCAGCAGCCAAGGCGGGGGGAGGAACACTGAAGCTTTCTTT | CASSQGGGRNTEAFF
once | TRBD1 | TRBJ2-2 | TRBV5-1 | TGCGCCAGCAGCTCCAAGGGACAGGGCAACACCGGGGAGCTGTTTTTT | CASSSKGQGNTGELFF
few | - | TRBJ1-2 | TRBV4-1 | TGCGCCAGCAGCCAAGACCCGGGGTATGGCTACACCTTC | CASSQDPGYGYTF
- | TRBD2 | TRBJ2-5 | TRBV11-1 | TGTGCCAGCAACCCTAGCGGCATAGCGGAAGAGACCCAGTACTTC | CASNPSGIAEETQYF
- | - | TRBJ2-7 | TRBV27 | TGTGCCAGCAGTTTGAGGGAGGATTACGAGCAGTACTTC | CASSLREDYEQYF
- | TRBD1 | TRBJ2-5 | TRBV29-1 | TGCAGCGCCACGACAGGGCAAGAGACCCAGTACTTC | CSATTGQETQYF
- | TRBD1 | TRBJ2-7 | TRBV19 | TGTGCCAGTAGTTCAGGACAGGGTAACGAGCAGTACTTC | CASSSGQGNEQYF
- | - | TRBJ1-1 | TRBV10-1 | TGCGCCAGCAGTGAGAGGGCAAGTTACAGGGTGAACACTGAAGCTTTCTTT | CASSERASYRVNTEAFF
- | - | TRBJ1-2 | TRBV4-1 | TGCGCCAGCAGCCACTCCCGGGAGCCGCATGGCTACACCTTC | CASSHSREPHGYTF
- | - | TRBJ2-3 | TRBV9 | TGTGCCAGCAGCGTAGGGGTGGGCGGGTTAAGCACAGATACGCAGTATTTT | CASSVGVGGLSTDTQYF
- | - | TRBJ1-1 | TRBV2 | TGTGCCAGCAAGCCACAGGGGAACACTGAAGCTTTCTTT | CASKPQGNTEAFF
- | - | TRBJ2-1 | TRBV30 | TGTGCCTGGGAAGGACACCGTTCCTACAATGAGCAGTTCTTC | CAWEGHRSYNEQFF
- | - | TRBJ2-1 | TRBV6-1 | TGTGCCAGCAGTGACCTACAGGGAGCCAATGAGCAGTTCTTC | CASSDLQGANEQFF
- | TRBD1 | TRBJ1-3 | TRBV10-3 | TGTGCCGTACAGGGGCAAGGAAACACCATATATTTT | CAVQGQGNTIYF
- | - | TRBJ2-2 | TRBV9 | TGTGCCAGCAGCGCACAGGGAATGGCCGGGGAGCTGTTTTTT | CASSAQGMAGELFF
- | - | TRBJ1-2 | TRBV6-6 | TGTGCCAGCATTCCGGGACTAAGTAACTATGGCTACACCTTC | CASIPGLSNYGYTF
- | TRBD1 | TRBJ1-2 | TRBV7-3 | TGTGCCAGCAGTCAATCGTCAGGGACAGGTGGCTACACCTTC | CASSQSSGTGGYTF
- | - | TRBJ2-6 | TRBV4-1 | TGCGCCAGCAGCCCGTCGACAGGACTGAGCTCTGGGGCCAACGTCCTGACTTTC | CASSPSTGLSSGANVLTF
- | - | TRBJ1-2 | TRBV11-3 | TGTGCCAGCAGCCCAGTGGAAACCACTAATCGAATCAACTATGGCTACACCTTC | CASSPVETTNRINYGYTF
few | - | TRBJ2-2 | TRBV7-9 | TGTGCCAGCAGACGCGGGGGCCATACATCCGGGGAGCTGTTTTTT | CASRRGGHTSGELFF
- | - | TRBJ1-4 | TRBV5-5 | TGTGCCAGCAGCTGGGAGACAACCTCGAGACATGCAACTAATGAAAAACTGTTTTTT | CASSWETTSRHATNEKLFF
- | - | TRBJ2-1 | TRBV6-2/TRBV6-3 | TGTGCCAGCAGTTACTATGACTACTCGTCCTACAATGAGCAGTTCTTC | CASSYYDYSSYNEQFF
- | TRBD2 | TRBJ2-3 | TRBV7-6 | TGTGCCAGCAGCACCGTAGCGGGGGGGCACACAGATACGCAGTATTTT | CASSTVAGGHTDTQYF
- | - | TRBJ2-4 | TRBV7-9 | TGTGCCAGCAGCTTATCCCGGGAGACCTCAGCCAAAAACATTCAGTACTTC | CASSLSRETSAKNIQYF
- | - | TRBJ1-5 | TRBV6-1 | TGTGCCAGCAGTGAATGGACAGTTAGCAATCAGCCCCAGCATTTT | CASSEWTVSNQPQHF
many | - | TRBJ2-1 | TRBV19 | TGTGCCAGTAGTATGATAGGGTATTGGGGAGGCAATGAGCAGTTCTTC | CASSMIGYWGGNEQFF
- | - | TRBJ2-5 | TRBV5-6 | TGTGCCAGCAGCTTTAGACAGACCCAAGAGACCCAGTACTTC | CASSFRQTQETQYF